This T cell receptor (beta chain) is from a study of CXCR3-negative and CXCR3-positive naive CD8 T cells. Naive cells were sorted as CD45RO-, CCR7+, CD27+ and CD95-. CDR3 length equals 16 residues. The germline V gene encodes CDR1 SGHVS and CDR2 FNYEAQ. The authors made the TRB cDNA libraries by 5' RACE using UMI labels. TCRdb reprocessed the 5' RACE reads and keeps a single row for each CDR3 protein, giving no DNA. The table lists about 150,000 distinct CDR3 sequences. General study results and limits: CXCR3-positive naive cells carried more hydrophobic TRB CDR3s than CXCR3-negative ones.

As concerns this clonotype: Its antigen remains unknown.

The sequencing sample was made of naive CXCR3+ CD8+ T cells from blood. This sample's subset: CD45RO-CCR7+CD27+CD95- naive CD8+ T cells expressing CXCR3 (TNR3+). This chain links TRBV7-6 with TRBJ2-1. This clonotype was sampled from a human donor in good health. Some clones in this sample may be carry-over from other donors' samples. CDR3 residues: CASSLNAGSSYNEQFF.